These 29 T cell receptor beta chains came from one sample sequenced in a study of blood T cell repertoires in COVID-19. This table comes from immunoSEQ multiplex PCR, and its TCRdb copy is limited to in-frame clones, with some not included. The sample carries about 160,000 clones, approximately 87% recorded once. Sequences were obtained from peripheral blood. The receptors come from a woman in her 70s with acute or convalescent COVID-19.

V is TRBV5-1 and J is TRBJ2-4; TRBD2 might be the D (5 bases). The CDR3 has 14 residues. Germline V gene sequence: CDR1 SGHRS, CDR2 YFSETQ. V shed 4 bases and J shed 0 bases, with 8 bases lying between them. The CDR3 sequence is CASSGSLAKNIQYF. The CDR3 DNA follows: TGCGCCAGCAGCGGGAGTCTAGCCAAAAACATTCAGTACTTC.

This clone was seen once. The CDR3 DNA reads as TGTGCCTGGAGTTTGATGCAGCGGAACACTGAAGCTTTCTTT. Amino acids: CAWSLMQRNTEAFF. The chain recombines TRBV30 with TRBJ1-1; D is ambiguous. The CDR3 runs 14 residues. Trimming shortened V by 2 bases and J by 1 base, and 11 bases separated the two germline ends. Per the germline V gene, CDR1 is GTSNPN and CDR2 is SVGIG (reference sequence). The full variable domain, its missing parts supplied by reference TRBV30 and TRBJ1-1, is SQTIHQWPATLVQPVGSPLSLECTVEGTSNPNLYWYRQAAGRGLQLLFYSVGIGQISSEVPQNLSASRPQDRQFILSSKKLLLSDSGFYLCAWSLMQRNTEAFFGQGTRLTVV.

CDR3 sequence: CAISESLQGGGYTF. CDR3 DNA: TGTGCCATCAGTGAGTCTTTACAGGGTGGTGGCTACACCTTC. The chain carries TRBV10-3 and TRBJ1-2, with D tentatively TRBD1 (6 bases). V dropped 0 bases and J dropped 7 bases, with 12 bases sitting between them. Germline-derived CDR1 and CDR2 are ENHRY and SYGVKD. The CDR3 runs 14 residues.

This clone was seen a single time. V and J are TRBV5-8 and TRBJ2-1; 7 positions agree with TRBD2. The CDR3 contains 15 residues. Germline V gene lookup returns CDR1 SGHTS and CDR2 YDEGEE. J was trimmed by 5 bases and V by 0 bases; bases with no gene match: 5. CDR3 DNA sequence: TGTGCCAGCAGCTTGGTTCTAGCGGCGAACAATGAGCAGTTCTTC. This encodes CASSLVLAANNEQFF.

This clone was counted only a few times. V is TRBV10-2 and J is TRBJ2-7, with a possible D match to TRBD1 (5 bases). With 4 bases removed from V and 4 bases from J, the gap between germline ends came to 14 bases. The CDR3 totals 14 residues. In germline, CDR1 is WSHSY, CDR2 SAAADI. The CDR3 here is CASSVAGAQYEQYF. Written as DNA, the CDR3 is TGCGCCAGCAGTGTAGCTGGGGCCCAGTACGAGCAGTACTTC.

The V gene is TRBV2, the J gene TRBJ1-5; D ambiguous. The V gene's germline CDR1 is SNHLY and CDR2 FYNNEI. The V end lost 2 bases, the J end lost 0 bases, and 8 bases lay between the germline ends. This CDR3 has 15 residues. CDR3 coding DNA: TGTGCCAGCAGTGAATATAGAAATAGCAATCAGCCCCAGCATTTT. Its translation: CASSEYRNSNQPQHF.

The chain recombines TRBV19 with TRBJ2-1; TRBD2 matches at 10 bases. Germline trimming cut 5 bases from V and 9 bases from J; bases unmatched to any gene: 16. CDR1 is LNHDA and CDR2 is SQIVND in the germline V gene (reference sequence). The CDR3 is made up of 17 amino acids. For the CDR3, the DNA is TGTGCCAGTAGTGCTTTGGCTAGCGGGGGCCAATCCGGTGAGCAGTTCTTC. Amino acid sequence: CASSALASGGQSGEQFF. Complete variable domain (other parts from reference TRBV19 and TRBJ2-1): DGGITQSPKYLFRKEGQNVTLSCEQNLNHDAMYWYRQDPGQGLRLIYYSQIVNDFQKGDIAEGYSVSREKKESFPLTVTSAQKNPTAFYLCASSALASGGQSGEQFFGPGTRLTVL.

The V gene is TRBV3-1 (or the pseudogene TRBV3-2), the J gene TRBJ1-2; D unclear. The CDR3 spans 14 residues. V lost 4 bases and J lost 3, with 12 bases in between. Germline-derived CDR1 and CDR2 are LGHDT and YNNKEL (reference sequence). The CDR3 sequence: CASSRSSGYYGYTF. The CDR3 DNA reads TGTGCCAGCAGCCGATCCTCCGGTTACTATGGCTACACCTTC.

The chain uses TRBV5-1 and TRBJ2-1; D may be TRBD2 (6 bases). CDR1 SGHRS and CDR2 YFSETQ come from the germline V gene. Trimming cost V 7 bases and J 4 bases, with 12 bases left between them. CDR3 size: 13 residues. CDR3 coding DNA: TGCGCCAGCGGGGGGACGTCTTACAATGAGCAGTTCTTC. This translates into CASGGTSYNEQFF.

This chain connects TRBV9 to TRBJ1-5; D not resolved. Germline CDR1 reads SGDLS; CDR2 reads YYNGEE. The germline V and J ends were trimmed by 4 bases and 6 bases, with 17 bases remaining between them. The CDR3 length is 15 residues. The CDR3 loop reads CASSPSGSVGQPQHF. The CDR3 DNA is TGTGCCAGCAGCCCTAGTGGATCCGTCGGTCAGCCCCAGCATTTT.

The chain carries TRBV4-3 and TRBJ1-5; 12 nucleotides match TRBD1. V was clipped by 4 bases and J by 6 bases; unmatched bases: 4. The CDR3 extends over 15 amino acids. Germline CDR1 is LGHNA and CDR2 is YSLEER. The CDR3, as DNA: TGCGCCAGCAGCCGCGGGACAGGGGGCGGTCAGCCCCAGCATTTT. Its translation is CASSRGTGGGQPQHF.

The chain couples TRBV28 to TRBJ2-7, with a weak D call TRBD2 (5 bases). The germline V gene has CDR1 MDHEN and CDR2 SYDVKM. Trimming stripped 5 bases from V and 7 bases from J, with 12 bases between. The CDR3 totals 12 residues. CDR3 sequence reads: CASSAGLWEQYF. The CDR3 coding sequence is TGTGCCAGCAGTGCCGGACTGTGGGAGCAGTACTTC.

The chain joins TRBV6-2 or TRBV6-3 to TRBJ2-1, with 7 bases fitting TRBD1. Per germline, CDR1 MNHEY and CDR2 SVGEGT. The CDR3 spans 17 residues. With 2 bases clipped from V and 9 bases from J, the junction kept 16 bases outside the gene matches. CDR3 protein: CASSYVLGTATSSEQFF. CDR3 sequence (DNA): TGTGCCAGCAGTTACGTATTGGGGACAGCCACTAGTAGTGAGCAGTTCTTC.

The rearrangement uses TRBV18 and TRBJ1-6; maybe TRBD1 (6 bases). This CDR3 has 15 residues. V lost 1 base and J lost 8, with 12 bases in between. Per germline, CDR1 KGHSH and CDR2 LQKENI. The DNA of the CDR3 is TGTGCCAGCTCACCACTCCCCAGGGGAGATTCACCCCTCCACTTT. Its translation: CASSPLPRGDSPLHF.

The chain uses TRBV7-9 and TRBJ1-4, with D possibly TRBD1 on 6 matching bases. V dropped 5 bases and J dropped 6 bases, with 28 bases sitting between them. The CDR3 is made up of 19 amino acids. Germline V CDR1 and CDR2: SEHNR, FQNEAQ (reference sequence). DNA for the CDR3: TGTGCCAGCAGCCAAAAACCAATAACAACAGGGAAGTTCGATGAAAAACTGTTTTTT. Translating gives CASSQKPITTGKFDEKLFF.

The V and J genes are TRBV28 and TRBJ2-2, with TRBD2 matching over 7 bases. Trimming removed 6 bases from V and 1 base from J; junction bases left unmatched: 5. Germline V CDR1 and CDR2: MDHEN, SYDVKM. The CDR3 runs 15 residues. CDR3 nucleotides: TGTGCCAGCAGGGGCGGGAGCCTGAACACCGGGGAGCTGTTTTTT. It codes for CASRGGSLNTGELFF.

The J gene is TRBJ2-2, the V gene TRBV7-3; 8 bases are a match to TRBD1. This CDR3 contains 15 residues. The germline V gene encodes CDR1 SGHTA and CDR2 FQGTGA. J was trimmed by 2 bases and V by 5 bases; bases with no gene match: 4. The CDR3 sequence: CASSADRGNTGELFF. The CDR3 DNA sequence: TGTGCCAGCAGCGCAGACAGGGGAAACACCGGGGAGCTGTTTTTT.

The rearrangement joins TRBV27 to TRBJ2-2, with TRBD2 matching over 7 bases. The CDR3 length is 17 residues. Germline CDR1 and CDR2: MNHEY and SMNVEV (reference sequence). V lost 7 bases to trimming and J lost 3 bases; unmatched junction nucleotides: 14. CDR3 in DNA: TGTGCCAGCAAGTCGGGGTACGGCGGGGGTTACACCGGGGAGCTGTTTTTT. Its protein product is CASKSGYGGGYTGELFF.

The rearrangement links TRBV3-1 (or the pseudogene TRBV3-2) to TRBJ2-7, with D perhaps TRBD1 (7 bases). V was cut by 3 bases and J by 6 bases, with 18 bases left in between. The CDR3 is 15 residues long. Per the germline V gene, CDR1 is LGHDT and CDR2 is YNNKEL (reference sequence). The CDR3 DNA sequence: TGTGCCAGCAGCCACTACGGAGGGGGCGTCGGCGAGCAGTACTTC. Translation gives CASSHYGGGVGEQYF.

The table lists this clone with a count of one. This chain joins TRBV18 and TRBJ2-1; tentatively, D is TRBD2 (5 bases). The CDR3 runs to 12 residues. In germline, CDR1 is KGHSH, CDR2 LQKENI. V lost 6 bases and J 9 bases, leaving 12 bases between the germline ends. DNA of the CDR3: TGTGCCAGCTCCCCTATAGCGCGTGAGCAGTTCTTC. The encoded protein is CASSPIAREQFF. Variable domain in full (rest from reference TRBV18 and TRBJ2-1): NAGVMQNPRHLVRRRGQEARLRCSPMKGHSHVYWYRQLPEEGLKFMVYLQKENIIDESGMPKERFSAEFPKEGPSILRIQQVVRGDSAAYFCASSPIAREQFFGPGTRLTVL.

J is TRBJ1-1 and V is TRBV19; D is uncertain. This CDR3 has 14 residues. Germline-derived CDR1 and CDR2 are LNHDA and SQIVND (reference sequence). The ends were cut back, 2 bases at V and 4 bases at J, with 11 bases in the middle. The CDR3 DNA reads TGTGCCAGTAGTATAACATCCCTCAGCACTGAAGCTTTCTTT. Protein product: CASSITSLSTEAFF. Drawing the rest from reference TRBV19 and TRBJ1-1, the complete variable domain is DGGITQSPKYLFRKEGQNVTLSCEQNLNHDAMYWYRQDPGQGLRLIYYSQIVNDFQKGDIAEGYSVSREKKESFPLTVTSAQKNPTAFYLCASSITSLSTEAFFGQGTRLTVV.

This clone was recorded once. This rearrangement joins TRBV5-1 to TRBJ2-3; D not resolved. CDR1 is SGHRS, CDR2 YFSETQ, per germline. The CDR3 is 16 residues long. Between the trimmed V and J ends, which lost 4 bases and 0 bases, there was a span of 15 bases. The CDR3 protein is CASSPNGPPSTDTQYF. The CDR3 DNA reads TGCGCCAGCAGCCCTAATGGGCCACCTAGCACAGATACGCAGTATTTT. Variable domain in full (rest from reference TRBV5-1 and TRBJ2-3): KAGVTQTPRYLIKTRGQQVTLSCSPISGHRSVSWYQQTPGQGLQFLFEYFSETQRNKGNFPGRFSGRQFSNSRSEMNVSTLELGDSALYLCASSPNGPPSTDTQYFGPGTRLTVL.

The rearrangement links TRBV11-2 to TRBJ1-3, with a tentative D call TRBD1 (6 bases). CDR1 and CDR2 (germline): SGHAT, FQNNGV. This CDR3 contains 16 residues. V lost 2 bases and J 4 bases, leaving 15 bases between the germline ends. This chain's CDR3 is CASSLIGGQGGNTIYF. DNA of the CDR3: TGTGCCAGCAGCTTAATCGGCGGCCAGGGGGGAAACACCATATATTTT.

The chain employs TRBV5-1 and TRBJ2-7, with TRBD1 matching 7 bases. This CDR3 has 15 amino acids. V lost 0 bases to trimming and J lost 3 bases; unmatched junction nucleotides: 6. Per germline, CDR1 SGHRS and CDR2 YFSETQ. The DNA for the CDR3 is TGCGCCAGCAGCTTGGGCACGGGACAGATCTACGAGCAGTACTTC. It specifies CASSLGTGQIYEQYF. The variable domain in full, completed from reference TRBV5-1 and TRBJ2-7, reads KAGVTQTPRYLIKTRGQQVTLSCSPISGHRSVSWYQQTPGQGLQFLFEYFSETQRNKGNFPGRFSGRQFSNSRSEMNVSTLELGDSALYLCASSLGTGQIYEQYFGPGTRLTVT.

This sequence joins TRBV7-2 and TRBJ1-2; 7 bases align to TRBD1. Losses at the gene ends were 4 bases for V and 6 bases for J; bases not matched to a gene: 11. The CDR3 has 15 residues. Germline assignment: CDR1 SGHTA and CDR2 FQGNSA. The CDR3 nucleotides are TGTGCCAGCAGCTCCCACAGGGGAACCAGGGATGGCTACACCTTC. Translating it yields CASSSHRGTRDGYTF.

The rearrangement links TRBV6-1 to TRBJ2-3, with TRBD2 identical over 10 bases. Germline V gene lookup returns CDR1 MNHNS and CDR2 SASEGT. Losses at the gene ends were 3 bases for V and 6 bases for J; bases not matched to a gene: 6. The CDR3 is 15 residues long. The DNA of the CDR3 is TGTGCCAGCAGTGAGGGTAGCGGGGGGCCTGATACGCAGTATTTT. As protein: CASSEGSGGPDTQYF.

The chain combines TRBV5-1 with TRBJ1-2; TRBD1 might be the D (5 bases). This CDR3 has 13 amino acids. Germline-derived CDR1 and CDR2 are SGHRS and YFSETQ. V dropped 3 bases and J dropped 7 bases, with 13 bases sitting between them. CDR3 in DNA: TGCGCCAGCAGCTCGCAGGGAGGCGTTGGCTACACCTTC. It encodes CASSSQGGVGYTF.

There are a few counts of this clone. The V gene is TRBV28, the J gene TRBJ1-5, with TRBD1 matching 7 bases. CDR3 size: 15 residues. CDR1 MDHEN and CDR2 SYDVKM come from the germline V gene. V lost 5 bases and J lost 1; bases outside the gene matches: 5. The CDR3 DNA reads TGTGCCAGCAGTCGCCCACAGGGGAGCAATCAGCCCCAGCATTTT. As protein: CASSRPQGSNQPQHF.

V usage is TRBV19 and J usage is TRBJ1-6, with 8 bases identical to TRBD1. The V gene end was trimmed by 1 base and the J gene end by 9 bases; junction bases not matched to a gene: 5. The CDR3 consists of 15 residues. Germline V gene sequence: CDR1 LNHDA, CDR2 SQIVND (reference sequence). DNA of the CDR3: TGTGCCAGTAGTATAGTGTCCGGACAGGGTTCACCCCTCCACTTT. Amino acids: CASSIVSGQGSPLHF.